This is a list of T cell receptor beta chains from one sample in a study of blood T cell repertoires in COVID-19. Here immunoSEQ multiplex PCR was the method, and the copy in TCRdb shows in-frame clones only, minus some. The table has hundreds of thousands of clones, around nine tenths seen once; the top ten hold roughly 7.4%. Material for sequencing was peripheral blood. The receptor set was obtained from a woman aged 50 to 65 with COVID-19, enrolled during active disease. Both conserved end residues are part of each CDR3. The size field is filled for only some rows; it gives once, few, many or a size class.

clone_size	v_call	j_call	cdr3_aa
.	TRBV3-1/TRBV3-2	TRBJ1-4	CASSQDLSQGNEKLFF
.	TRBV2	TRBJ2-1	CAAIAGASSYNEQFF
.	TRBV11-3	TRBJ2-3	CASSPGDYPSNTQYF
few	TRBV29-1	TRBJ2-7	CSVGERGTGSYEQYF
.	TRBV9	TRBJ1-6	CASSQGGGTGDNSPLHF
once	TRBV5-1	TRBJ2-5	CASSLEERETQYF
.	TRBV7-2	TRBJ1-5	CASSPSGQAGGQPQHF
.	TRBV5-1	TRBJ2-5	CASSLGGGGAGMETQYF
.	TRBV12-3/TRBV12-4	TRBJ1-1	CASSLAPRTEAFF
.	TRBV24-1	TRBJ2-6	CATSDWADTDNSGANVLTF
.	TRBV18	TRBJ2-3	CASSPRGSGGGTDTQYF
.	TRBV19	TRBJ1-4	CASTFQAATNEKLFF
.	TRBV19	TRBJ2-4	CASRGARIQYF
.	TRBV5-1	TRBJ2-7	CASSLEGTDYEQYF
.	TRBV6-5	TRBJ2-7	CASSFGPLRGEQYF
.	TRBV2	TRBJ1-2	CASSYSRDSYGYTF
.	TRBV5-1	TRBJ2-5	CASSSSGVWLQETQYF
.	TRBV9	TRBJ1-2	CASSVESSGSYGYTF
.	TRBV28	TRBJ1-4	CASSYYEGLSLANEKLFF
.	TRBV14	TRBJ1-1	CASSQTGGTEAFF
once	TRBV9	TRBJ1-1	CASSVGAGATEAFF
few	TRBV7-9	TRBJ1-4	CASSYWGQGNEKLFF
.	TRBV5-4	TRBJ1-1	CASSLERINTEAFF
.	TRBV18	TRBJ2-5	CASSSPTGTETQYF
.	TRBV4-2	TRBJ2-3	CASSQAGGGATDTQYF
.	TRBV11-2	TRBJ2-7	CASSADRLYEQYF
.	TRBV10-3	TRBJ2-1	CAITSGGRSEQFF
once	TRBV19	TRBJ1-1	CASYQGNRYTEAFF
.	TRBV18	TRBJ1-6	CASSPSGTGNSPLHF
few	TRBV27	TRBJ1-5	CASSPLAAGNQPQHF
.	TRBV18	TRBJ1-1	CASSPLQGGGTEAFF